One and the same sample provided the 22 T cell receptor beta chains below, sequenced in a study of blood T cell repertoires in COVID-19. TCRdb's copy holds only in-frame clones and misses some; the assay was immunoSEQ multiplex PCR. The sample records under 250,000 clones, around four fifths being singletons. The sequencing input was peripheral blood. Receptor source: a man in his forties or fifties with active or convalescent COVID-19.

In this sample, this clone turned up a few times. The gene calls are TRBV5-1 and TRBJ1-3, with D possibly TRBD1 on 5 matching bases. V was cut by 4 bases and J by 7 bases, with 18 bases left in between. There are 15 residues in the CDR3. Germline assignment: CDR1 SGHRS and CDR2 YFSETQ. The CDR3 coding sequence is TGCGCCAGCAGCCAGGAAGGGGCGTATGGGAACACCATATATTTT. This gives the protein CASSQEGAYGNTIYF.

The genes are TRBV30 and TRBJ1-5; unclear D gene. Germline-derived CDR1 and CDR2 are GTSNPN and SVGIG (reference sequence). This CDR3 region has 13 residues. Trimming shortened V by 0 bases and J by 5 bases, and 8 bases separated the two germline ends. The DNA for the CDR3 is TGTGCCTGGAGTGTACGACTCGATCAGCCCCAGCATTTT. Amino acid sequence: CAWSVRLDQPQHF.

The rearrangement uses TRBV4-1 and TRBJ1-2; TRBD1 agrees at 7 bases. V gave up 5 bases and J gave up 4 bases; unmatched junction bases: 7. Germline V gene sequence: CDR1 MGHRA, CDR2 YSYEKL. CDR3 length equals 14 residues. The CDR3 reads CASSSQGGPYGYTF. The DNA of the CDR3 is TGCGCCAGCAGCTCGCAGGGGGGCCCCTATGGCTACACCTTC.

Concerning this clone itself: The junction and the germline gene differ at one end; a read error may be behind it. V and J are TRBV12-3 or TRBV12-4 and TRBJ1-2, with a tentative D call TRBD1 (6 bases). The CDR3 has 13 amino acids. The CDR3 sequence: CASSLNSPGTHSF. For the CDR3, the DNA is TGTGCCAGCAGTCTTAACTCACCCGGGACACACAGCTTC.

The chain employs TRBV5-1 and TRBJ2-3; 9 nucleotides line up with TRBD1. J was trimmed by 2 bases and V by 6 bases; bases with no gene match: 4. The CDR3 has 14 amino acids. CDR1 and CDR2 from the germline V gene are SGHRS and YFSETQ. CDR3: CASTRDRDTDTQYF. In nucleotides, the CDR3 is TGCGCCAGCACTCGGGACAGGGACACAGATACGCAGTATTTT.

The V call is TRBV6-4, the J call TRBJ2-7; 11 bases match TRBD1. Germline trimming cut 6 bases from V and 6 bases from J; bases unmatched to any gene: 4. The CDR3 sequence is 13 residues long. Germline values: CDR1 MRHNA, CDR2 SNTAGT. The DNA of the CDR3 is TGTGCCAGCAGCCGGGACAGGGGGTCCGAGCAGTACTTC. This sequence encodes CASSRDRGSEQYF.

J is TRBJ2-2 and V is TRBV18; D might be TRBD1 (6 bases). There are 15 residues in the CDR3. CDR1 KGHSH and CDR2 LQKENI come from the germline V gene. The V gene lost 2 bases and the J gene lost 1 base, with 8 bases spanning the gap. CDR3 coding DNA: TGTGCCAGCTCACCAAAGGGACAGAACACCGGGGAGCTGTTTTTT. Translated, it gives CASSPKGQNTGELFF.

The chain recombines TRBV24-1 with TRBJ2-2, with a weak D call TRBD1 (6 bases). This CDR3 comprises 13 residues. CDR1 is KGHDR, CDR2 SFDVKD, per germline. The V gene lost 5 bases and the J gene lost 6 bases, with 9 bases spanning the gap. CDR3: CATSVEGAGELFF. The CDR3 nucleotides read TGTGCCACCAGTGTCGAGGGGGCCGGGGAGCTGTTTTTT.

The chain links TRBV7-9 to TRBJ2-3; D remains ambiguous. Germline CDR1 and CDR2: SEHNR and FQNEAQ (reference sequence). The CDR3 extends over 14 amino acids. V was clipped by 2 bases and J by 5 bases, with 11 bases between them. The CDR3 loop reads CASSLRLVRDTQYF. In DNA form, the CDR3 reads TGTGCCAGCAGCTTAAGGCTAGTTAGAGATACGCAGTATTTT.

The V and J genes are TRBV24-1 and TRBJ1-5; D may be TRBD1 (5 bases). The CDR3 consists of 15 residues. The germline V gene has CDR1 KGHDR and CDR2 SFDVKD. Trimming stripped 4 bases from V and 4 bases from J, with 13 bases between. The CDR3 sequence is CATSDNGGGNQPQHF. The CDR3 DNA sequence: TGTGCCACCAGTGACAATGGGGGGGGAAATCAGCCCCAGCATTTT.

The chain uses TRBV6-1 and TRBJ2-7, with D possibly TRBD1 on 6 matching bases. The CDR3 has 16 residues. Germline assignment: CDR1 MNHNS and CDR2 SASEGT. V was trimmed by 2 bases and J by 2 bases, leaving 16 bases between them. For the CDR3, the DNA is TGTGCCAGCAGTGAATGGGGGCAGCCAAGCCCCTACGAGCAGTACTTC. This sequence encodes CASSEWGQPSPYEQYF.

The CDR3, as DNA: TGTGCCATCGACCGGGACTCTAGCACAGATACGCAGTATTTT. It is translated as CAIDRDSSTDTQYF. This chain connects TRBV6-5 to TRBJ2-3; a possible D gene is TRBD2 (6 bases). Germline V CDR1 and CDR2: MNHEY, SVGAGI. Trimming removed 10 bases at V and 0 bases at J, with 14 bases between. This CDR3 has 14 residues.

This rearrangement joins TRBV4-2 to TRBJ2-4; D may be TRBD2 (6 bases). Germline CDR1 is LGHNA and CDR2 is YNFKEQ. There are 14 residues in the CDR3. V was pared by 0 bases and J by 7 bases, with 10 bases between. The CDR3 protein is CASSQDSGGNIQYF. CDR3 DNA: TGTGCCAGCAGCCAAGATAGTGGGGGGAACATTCAGTACTTC.

For this clone: Mismatch with germline at one junction end may stem from a read error. In nucleotides, the CDR3 is TGTGCCAGCAGCCGCTCAAGGATGGGGCCTACCGAAGTCTTT. Residues: CASSRSRMGPTEVF. The chain is built from TRBV2 and TRBJ1-1, with D possibly being TRBD1 (5 bases). CDR1 SNHLY and CDR2 FYNNEI come from the germline V gene. The CDR3 contains 14 residues.

The CDR3 coding sequence is TGTGCCAGCAGCCAAGCTCGCAACCCTAACGGGATTACAAGGTTCTTC. Encoded protein: CASSQARNPNGITRFF. The chain is built from TRBV3-1 (or the pseudogene TRBV3-2) and TRBJ2-1; D might be TRBD2 (5 bases). This CDR3 has 16 residues. The V gene's germline CDR1 is LGHDT and CDR2 YNNKEL (reference sequence). Trimming stripped 1 base from V and 15 bases from J, with 25 bases between.

The gene calls are TRBV5-5 and TRBJ1-2, with a possible D match to TRBD1 (5 bases). Per the germline V gene, CDR1 is SGHKS and CDR2 is YYEKEE (reference sequence). Trimming left V 0 bases short and J 6 bases short, with 15 bases between. The CDR3 contains 15 residues. DNA for the CDR3: TGTGCCAGCAGCTTGGTCAGGGAGGATGCTAATGGCTACACCTTC. Its protein is CASSLVREDANGYTF. The full variable domain, its missing parts supplied by reference TRBV5-5 and TRBJ1-2, is DAGVTQSPTHLIKTRGQQVTLRCSPISGHKSVSWYQQVLGQGPQFIFQYYEKEERGRGNFPDRFSARQFPNYSSELNVNALLLGDSALYLCASSLVREDANGYTFGSGTRLTVV.

The chain combines TRBV10-2 with TRBJ2-7, with 8 bases lining up with TRBD2. CDR1 WSHSY and CDR2 SAAADI come from the germline V gene. The CDR3 is 17 residues long. V lost 4 bases and J lost 1; bases outside the gene matches: 12. The CDR3 coding sequence is TGCGCCAGCAGTGGGCCCGGAGGAGCGGGAGTATCCTACGAGCAGTACTTC. Amino acids: CASSGPGGAGVSYEQYF.

The chain carries TRBV7-3 and TRBJ1-2, with TRBD1 identical over 11 bases. V lost 5 bases, J lost 8 bases, and 4 bases stayed unmatched. This CDR3 has 13 residues. CDR1 SGHTA and CDR2 FQGTGA come from the germline V gene. The CDR3 region has the DNA TGTGCCAGCAGCGGACAGGGGGCCAGGGGCTACACCTTC. Translating gives CASSGQGARGYTF.

This sequence joins TRBV6-1 and TRBJ1-2, with no clear D. This CDR3 contains 13 residues. Germline V CDR1 and CDR2: MNHNS, SASEGT. The V gene lost 0 bases and the J gene lost 7 bases, with 9 bases spanning the gap. CDR3 loop: CASSEARRAGYTF. In DNA form, the CDR3 reads TGTGCCAGCAGTGAAGCGCGCCGTGCTGGCTACACCTTC.

The chain joins TRBV7-9 to TRBJ2-5; TRBD2 aligns across 11 bases. The ends lost 4 bases at V and 3 bases at J; junction bases unmatched: 4. The CDR3 contains 15 residues. Germline V gives CDR1 SEHNR, CDR2 FQNEAQ (reference sequence). Here the CDR3 reads CASSSATSGKETQYF. The DNA of the CDR3 is TGTGCCAGCAGCTCTGCGACTAGCGGGAAAGAGACCCAGTACTTC.

This clone has more than one count but fewer than ten. The chain uses TRBV7-2 and TRBJ1-1; maybe TRBD1 (6 bases). This CDR3 is 15 amino acids long. The V and J ends lost 1 base and 0 bases respectively, with 9 bases between them. Germline V gene lookup returns CDR1 SGHTA and CDR2 FQGNSA. Here the CDR3 reads CASSLGTGLNTEAFF. The CDR3, as DNA: TGTGCCAGCAGCTTAGGAACAGGGCTGAACACTGAAGCTTTCTTT.

This chain uses TRBV28 with TRBJ1-4, with D unresolved. V lost 1 base and J 0 bases, leaving 6 bases between the germline ends. This CDR3 has 15 residues. Per germline, CDR1 MDHEN and CDR2 SYDVKM. CDR3 sequence reads: CASSLSSPTNEKLFF. CDR3 coding DNA: TGTGCCAGCAGTTTATCCTCCCCAACTAATGAAAAACTGTTTTTT.